One sample yielded the 19 T cell receptor beta chains listed below, sequenced in a study of shared clonotypes between healthy human individuals. Repertoires were generated with immunoSEQ multiplex PCR, while TCRdb's copy carries only in-frame clones and drops some. The repertoire includes some 2.4 million clones, roughly 93% of them detected once, and about 0.39% sits in the top ten. Sequencing was done on a sample of naive CD4+ T cells from PBMCs. The subset here: CD45RA+ positively selected. All receptors come from a man younger than 30 in good health. Some clones in this sample may be carry-over from other donors' samples.

The chain combines TRBV5-4 with TRBJ2-7; TRBD2 is a possible D gene (5 bases). Trimming cost V 3 bases and J 3 bases, with 13 bases left between them. CDR1 and CDR2 (germline): SGHNT, YYREEE (reference sequence). The CDR3 consists of 14 residues. CDR3 amino acids: CASSSGLWVYEQYF. DNA for the CDR3: TGTGCCAGCAGCTCAGGACTGTGGGTCTACGAGCAGTACTTC.

The count of this clone is one. The V and J genes are TRBV7-9 and TRBJ2-6; 7 bases match TRBD1. Germline CDR1 and CDR2: SEHNR and FQNEAQ (reference sequence). The CDR3 is 18 amino acids. With 5 bases clipped from V and 0 bases from J, the junction kept 10 bases outside the gene matches. The CDR3 DNA reads as TGTGCCAGCAGCGGAATTCAGGACAGGAACTCTGGGGCCAACGTCCTGACTTTC. It specifies CASSGIQDRNSGANVLTF.

The chain is built from TRBV6-4 and TRBJ1-2, with TRBD1 matching 10 bases. Per germline, CDR1 MRHNA and CDR2 SNTAGT. The CDR3 runs 15 residues. V lost 5 bases, J lost 0 bases, and 3 bases stayed unmatched. In DNA form, the CDR3 reads TGTGCCAGCAGTCTGGGACAGGGGTCTAACTATGGCTACACCTTC. Translating gives CASSLGQGSNYGYTF.

In its sample, this clone was seen once. The J gene is TRBJ1-3, the V gene TRBV7-2; D is uncertain. The ends were cut back, 5 bases at V and 2 bases at J, with 16 bases in the middle. CDR3 size: 16 residues. The germline gives CDR1 SGHTA, CDR2 FQGNSA. The CDR3 protein is CASSLRDGRAGNTIYF. The CDR3 DNA is TGTGCCAGCAGCCTCCGGGATGGGAGAGCTGGAAACACCATATATTTT. Looking up the rest from reference TRBV7-2 and TRBJ1-3 gives the full variable domain: GAGVSQSPSNKVTEKGKDVELRCDPISGHTALYWYRQSLGQGLEFLIYFQGNSAPDKSGLPSDRFSAERTGGSVSTLTIQRTQQEDSAVYLCASSLRDGRAGNTIYFGEGSWLTVV.

The chain links TRBV7-9 to TRBJ2-7; unclear D gene. This CDR3 is 11 amino acids long. V lost 7 bases to trimming and J lost 6 bases, with 10 bases between them. CDR1 is SEHNR and CDR2 is FQNEAQ in the germline V gene (reference sequence). The CDR3 loop reads CASNNRGEQYF. CDR3 sequence (DNA): TGTGCCAGCAACAACCGCGGCGAGCAGTACTTC.

The chain joins TRBV28 to TRBJ2-5; 7 nucleotides match TRBD2. Germline values: CDR1 MDHEN, CDR2 SYDVKM. The J segment lost 2 bases and the V segment lost 3 bases, leaving 12 bases of the junction unmatched. The CDR3 loop spans 17 amino acids. CDR3 DNA: TGTGCCAGCAGTTTGAGCGGGACTACTAAACTACAAGAGACCCAGTACTTC. It specifies CASSLSGTTKLQETQYF.

This chain connects TRBV5-6 to TRBJ2-2; no clear D gene. V was cut by 0 bases and J by 8 bases, with 11 bases left in between. Germline CDR1 and CDR2: SGHDT and YYEEEE. The CDR3 has 14 residues. CDR3 bases: TGTGCCAGCAGCTTGGTCCCTCTTGAGGGGGAGCTGTTTTTT. It is translated as CASSLVPLEGELFF.

A note on this clone: The same CDR3 also results from other DNA sequences found in this sample. This sequence joins TRBV2 and TRBJ2-7; D uncertain. In germline, CDR1 is SNHLY, CDR2 FYNNEI. Trimming shortened V by 6 bases and J by 4 bases, and 7 bases separated the two germline ends. The CDR3 runs to 11 residues. The CDR3 here is CASSVSYEQYF. In nucleotides, the CDR3 is TGTGCCAGCAGCGTCAGTTACGAGCAGTACTTC.

The sample holds one count of this clone. The J gene is TRBJ2-3, the V gene TRBV7-3; D is perhaps TRBD2 (6 bases). Germline V CDR1 and CDR2: SGHTA, FQGTGA. The germline V and J ends were trimmed by 5 bases and 2 bases, with 8 bases remaining between them. The CDR3 is 13 residues long. This CDR3 reads CASSRGATDTQYF. CDR3 sequence (DNA): TGTGCCAGCAGCCGCGGGGCCACAGATACGCAGTATTTT.

The rearrangement uses TRBV7-9 and TRBJ1-1; D remains unclear. The germline CDR1 and CDR2 sequences are SEHNR and FQNEAQ (reference sequence). V lost 5 bases, J lost 0 bases, and 10 bases lay in between. The CDR3 is 14 residues long. The CDR3: CASSLMTMNTEAFF. The CDR3 coding sequence is TGTGCCAGCAGCCTAATGACGATGAACACTGAAGCTTTCTTT.

The rearrangement joins TRBV27 to TRBJ1-2; tentative D call: TRBD1 (5 bases). This CDR3 contains 14 residues. Germline CDR1 reads MNHEY; CDR2 reads SMNVEV (reference sequence). V was pared by 4 bases and J by 4 bases, with 13 bases between. This CDR3 is CASSSLDRGYGYTF. CDR3 sequence (DNA): TGTGCCAGCAGTTCCCTTGACAGAGGCTATGGCTACACCTTC.

The chain combines TRBV25-1 with TRBJ1-5; 10 bases match TRBD1. Germline trimming cut 1 base from V and 6 bases from J; bases unmatched to any gene: 6. The CDR3 consists of 16 residues. CDR1 and CDR2 from the germline V gene are MGHDK and SYGVNS. The DNA of the CDR3 is TGTGCCAGCAGTGAATCTCGGGGACAGGGGTTTCAGCCCCAGCATTTT. Protein sequence: CASSESRGQGFQPQHF. Together with reference TRBV25-1 and TRBJ1-5, the CDR3 gives the full variable domain: EADIYQTPRYLVIGTGKKITLECSQTMGHDKMYWYQQDPGMELHLIHYSYGVNSTEKGDLSSESTVSRIRTEHFPLTLESARPSHTSQYLCASSESRGQGFQPQHFGDGTRLSIL.

The V call is TRBV7-9, the J call TRBJ2-1; D may be TRBD1 (5 bases). The CDR3 extends over 15 amino acids. The V gene lost 7 bases and the J gene lost 3 bases, with 16 bases spanning the gap. The germline CDR1 and CDR2 sequences are SEHNR and FQNEAQ (reference sequence). CDR3 DNA sequence: TGTGCCAGCACGGAGTGGGCAGACAGCTACAATGAGCAGTTCTTC. This translates into CASTEWADSYNEQFF.

The chain links TRBV6-5 to TRBJ1-1; TRBD1 agrees at 9 bases. This CDR3 has 15 residues. The J segment lost 4 bases and the V segment lost 6 bases, leaving 9 bases of the junction unmatched. Germline lookup yields CDR1 MNHEY and CDR2 SVGAGI. In nucleotides, the CDR3 is TGTGCCAGCAGCCGACAGGGGACAGGGAGCACTGAAGCTTTCTTT. Its protein is CASSRQGTGSTEAFF.

The rearrangement links TRBV5-1 to TRBJ1-3, with D maybe TRBD1 (5 bases). This CDR3 has 15 amino acids. Germline CDR1 is SGHRS and CDR2 is YFSETQ. V was trimmed by 4 bases and J by 8 bases, leaving 19 bases between them. Here the CDR3 reads CASSRGTANEDTIYF. Here the CDR3 DNA reads TGCGCCAGCAGCCGTGGGACGGCGAATGAGGACACCATATATTTT.

This chain joins TRBV4-2 and TRBJ2-5, with TRBD2 matching 8 bases. CDR1 and CDR2 (germline): LGHNA, YNFKEQ. The CDR3 totals 15 residues. Trimming cost V 4 bases and J 2 bases; bases outside gene matches: 6. The CDR3 protein is CASSPQLAGQETQYF. CDR3 sequence (DNA): TGTGCCAGCAGCCCCCAGCTAGCGGGTCAAGAGACCCAGTACTTC.

This sequence joins TRBV11-2 and TRBJ1-1; 10 bases map to TRBD1. V was pared by 1 base and J by 12 bases, with 14 bases of the junction left unmatched. The length of the CDR3 is 16 residues. CDR1 is SGHAT and CDR2 is FQNNGV in the germline V gene. CDR3 sequence (DNA): TGTGCCAGCAGCTTAGTTCAGGGACAGGGGATGAGGAGATCTTTCTTT. Translation gives CASSLVQGQGMRRSFF.

This clone was seen just once. The gene calls are TRBV18 and TRBJ2-4, with D possibly being TRBD1 or TRBD2 (6 bases each). The length of the CDR3 is 16 residues. In germline, CDR1 is KGHSH, CDR2 LQKENI. V was cut by 3 bases and J by 1 base, with 13 bases left in between. The CDR3 region has the DNA TGTGCCAGCTCACCTCCGGGGGCGAGGGCCAAAAACATTCAGTACTTC. Protein sequence: CASSPPGARAKNIQYF.

This chain uses TRBV7-8 with TRBJ1-5; TRBD1 matches at 7 bases. The CDR3 loop spans 15 amino acids. Germline CDR1 reads SGHVS; CDR2 reads FQNEAQ. The V and J ends lost 7 bases and 1 base, in that order; junction bases with no gene match: 7. In DNA form, the CDR3 reads TGTGCCAGCACTCCCAGGGGGACGAGCAATCAGCCCCAGCATTTT. This translates into CASTPRGTSNQPQHF.